The next 19 T cell receptor beta chains were all read from a single sample in a study of CXCR3-negative and CXCR3-positive naive CD8 T cells. The authors made the TRB cDNA libraries by 5' RACE using UMI labels. With the 5' RACE reads reprocessed, TCRdb shows one record per CDR3 protein and no DNA. The sample's table shows about 41,000 distinct CDR3 sequences. Sequenced material: naive CXCR3- CD8+ T cells from blood. Regarding subset: CD45RO-CCR7+CD27+CD95- naive CD8+ T cells lacking CXCR3 (TNR3-). The receptors here all came from a human donor in good health. Some clones in this sample may be carry-over from other donors' samples.

The chain joins TRBV29-1 to TRBJ2-4; TCRdb designates TRBD1, a call that cannot be tested without DNA. There are 15 residues in the CDR3. Germline lookup yields CDR1 SQVTM and CDR2 ANQGSEA. The CDR3 region is CSVEDPTDREGIQYF.

The V and J genes are TRBV2 and TRBJ2-7; the TRBD2 assignment by TCRdb is unverifiable without DNA. The CDR3 length is 15 residues. The germline V gene has CDR1 SNHLY and CDR2 FYNNEI. The CDR3 sequence: CASSEAPGIVYEQYF.

The rearrangement joins TRBV5-1 to TRBJ1-2; as DNA is missing, the TRBD1 call by TCRdb cannot be tested. CDR1 and CDR2 (germline): SGHRS, YFSETQ. The CDR3 is 17 amino acids. CDR3 residues: CASSWGTGDRANYGYTF. Supplemented by reference TRBV5-1 and TRBJ1-2, the full variable domain reads KAGVTQTPRYLIKTRGQQVTLSCSPISGHRSVSWYQQTPGQGLQFLFEYFSETQRNKGNFPGRFSGRQFSNSRSEMNVSTLELGDSALYLCASSWGTGDRANYGYTFGSGTRLTVV.

This sequence joins TRBV29-1 and TRBJ1-1; TCRdb selects TRBD1, and the lack of DNA leaves this call unchecked. CDR1 and CDR2 from the germline V gene are SQVTM and ANQGSEA. The CDR3 contains 13 residues. The CDR3 region is CSVEQGEGNQAFF. The whole variable domain, remainder taken from reference TRBV29-1 and TRBJ1-1, is SAVISQKPSRDICQRGTSLTIQCQVDSQVTMMFWYRQQPGQSLTLIATANQGSEATYESGFVIDKFPISRPNLTFSTLTVSNMSPEDSSIYLCSVEQGEGNQAFFGQGTRLTVV.

CDR3 sequence: CASSLKLAGGYNEQFF. V usage is TRBV7-3 and J usage is TRBJ2-1; TCRdb calls TRBD2, which cannot be checked without DNA. The CDR3 contains 16 residues. Germline CDR1 reads SGHTA; CDR2 reads FQGTGA.

The rearrangement uses TRBV7-9 and TRBJ1-2. The CDR3 covers 12 residues. CDR1 and CDR2 (germline): SEHNR, FQNEAQ (reference sequence). The CDR3 reads CASSEGLDGYTF.

The chain employs TRBV14 and TRBJ2-2; TCRdb designates TRBD1, a call that cannot be tested without DNA. The CDR3 spans 19 residues. The germline CDR1 and CDR2 sequences are SGHDN and FVKESK. CDR3 amino acids: CASSLRSQGLGTDTGELFF.

CDR3 in amino acids: CSVELAGGGYEQFF. The chain employs TRBV29-1 and TRBJ2-1; as DNA is missing, the TRBD2 call by TCRdb cannot be tested. The length of the CDR3 is 14 residues. Germline V gives CDR1 SQVTM, CDR2 ANQGSEA.

The chain combines TRBV29-1 with TRBJ2-2. Germline CDR1 is SQVTM and CDR2 is ANQGSEA. This CDR3 spans 13 amino acids. This CDR3 is CSVEAANTGELFF.

This chain uses TRBV29-1 with TRBJ2-1; TCRdb's D call of TRBD2 is untestable without DNA. The germline V gene has CDR1 SQVTM and CDR2 ANQGSEA. This CDR3 is 16 amino acids long. CDR3 region: CSVEDLGTSVYNEQFF.

The chain joins TRBV7-9 to TRBJ1-2; TCRdb's assignment of TRBD1 cannot be checked, as there is no DNA. From germline, CDR1 is SEHNR and CDR2 FQNEAQ (reference sequence). The CDR3 has 16 residues. CDR3 protein: CASSSPRWGADYGYTF.

The J gene is TRBJ2-7, the V gene TRBV5-1; TCRdb picks TRBD1, but there is no DNA to check that call. CDR1 is SGHRS, CDR2 YFSETQ, per germline. This CDR3 has 13 amino acids. The CDR3 loop reads CASSLVPGDEQYF.

This rearrangement joins TRBV28 to TRBJ2-7; TCRdb's D call of TRBD1 is untestable without DNA. The CDR3 is 13 residues long. CDR1 MDHEN and CDR2 SYDVKM come from the germline V gene. CDR3: CASSLPPGYEQYF.

J is TRBJ2-2 and V is TRBV29-1. The CDR3 has 12 residues. Germline assignment: CDR1 SQVTM and CDR2 ANQGSEA. The CDR3 is CSVEFWAGELFF.

V and J are TRBV4-2 and TRBJ2-2; the D gene TCRdb calls, TRBD1, cannot be checked with no DNA. The V gene's germline CDR1 is LGHNA and CDR2 YNFKEQ. The CDR3 totals 18 residues. CDR3 loop: CASSQDGEWGLRTGELFF.

The rearrangement joins TRBV15 to TRBJ1-1; TCRdb names TRBD1, which stays unverified in the absence of DNA. Germline V gene lookup returns CDR1 LNHNV and CDR2 YYDKDF (reference sequence). This CDR3 comprises 15 residues. This CDR3 reads CATSNRTGQSPEAFF.

The chain employs TRBV7-2 and TRBJ1-2; TCRdb selects TRBD1, and the lack of DNA leaves this call unchecked. This CDR3 contains 15 residues. The germline V gene encodes CDR1 SGHTA and CDR2 FQGNSA. The CDR3 sequence is CASSLSDRGLYGYTF.

The chain employs TRBV9 and TRBJ1-3; TCRdb calls TRBD1, which cannot be checked without DNA. This CDR3 region has 13 residues. Germline CDR1 reads SGDLS; CDR2 reads YYNGEE. The CDR3 loop is CASSPPSENTIYF.

V and J are TRBV3-1 and TRBJ2-7. This CDR3 has 15 residues. Germline CDR1 and CDR2: LGHDT and YNNKEL (reference sequence). The CDR3 loop is CASSPARMSSYEQYF.